This TCR beta chain was captured in a study of metastatic and nonmetastatic thyroid tumors. Study-level information: The study looked at repertoires side by side in blood and in tumor or nodule tissue from malignant and benign thyroid patients.

In regard to this clone: Its antigen is as yet unknown. A single base separates this from a much larger clone, so it may be a read error.

Before thyroid surgery, none of the patients had received any treatment. Per the study methods: CDR3 was compared across clinicopathological groups, and the resulting differences were used to build a distant-metastasis classifier for papillary thyroid cancer. With MiXCR, TCRdb reprocessed the PCR reads. The V and J calls follow TCRdb's processing rather than the paper's. Of around 30,000 clones in the sample, about 15% were seen once. Losses at the gene ends were 3 bases for V and 1 base for J; bases not matched to a gene: 2. The length of the CDR3 is 15 residues. Per germline, CDR1 LGHNA and CDR2 YSLEER. Overall study results and limits: Reported TCR beta diversity, measured in blood and tumor, was significantly higher for malignant thyroid tumors than for benign nodules.

The genes are TRBV4-3 and TRBJ2-1; TRBD1 agrees at 8 bases. Sequencing was done on a sample of blood. This receptor was obtained from a female donor with papillary thyroid cancer or a benign thyroid nodule (not recorded which). Some clones in this sample may be carry-over from other donors' samples. The CDR3 nucleotides read TGCGCCAGCAGCCAGGACAGGGAGTCCTACAATGAGCAGTTCTTC. As protein: CASSQDRESYNEQFF.